The 30 T cell receptor beta chains below all came from one sample that was sequenced in a study of blood T cells in healthy people across ages. PCR was performed a second time for roughly 7 to 12 cycles using a sample-barcoded 5' primer and a J-beta primer mix. TCRdb reprocessed the 5' RACE reads with MiXCR, giving one entry per CDR3 protein. The data show 1.5 million to 2 million distinct CDR3 sequences, roughly two fifths seen once. Sequencing was carried out using blood. The receptor source for this set is a human donor in good health.

This clonotype was seen a few times. The chain carries TRBV5-1 and TRBJ2-7, with D possibly TRBD1 on 5 matching bases. V lost 0 bases to trimming and J lost 4 bases, with 8 bases between them. This CDR3 spans 13 amino acids. Germline CDR1 reads SGHRS; CDR2 reads YFSETQ. CDR3 sequence (DNA): TGCGCCAGCAGCTTGGCAGGGAAATACGAGCAGTACTTC. It yields the protein CASSLAGKYEQYF.

V and J are TRBV20-1 and TRBJ1-2; D gene unclear. The V gene lost 6 bases and the J gene lost 1 base, with 3 bases spanning the gap. CDR1 is DFQATT, CDR2 SNEGSKA, per germline (reference sequence). This CDR3 comprises 10 residues. The CDR3 bases are TGCAGTGCCCATAACTATGGCTACACCTTC. As protein: CSAHNYGYTF.

This chain uses TRBV25-1 with TRBJ2-3; D assignment may be TRBD1 or TRBD2 (5 bases each). The CDR3 runs 16 residues. The V end was cut by 3 bases, the J end by 0 bases, with 13 bases between. CDR1 is MGHDK, CDR2 SYGVNS, per germline. DNA of the CDR3: TGTGCCAGCAGTGAGGGACGTACGTCTAGCACAGATACGCAGTATTTT. This codes for CASSEGRTSSTDTQYF.

This clonotype was detected a few times. This chain joins TRBV6-5 and TRBJ2-5, with TRBD1 matching 10 bases. The V gene end was trimmed by 6 bases and the J gene end by 5 bases; junction bases not matched to a gene: 12. The CDR3 sequence is 16 residues long. The germline V gene has CDR1 MNHEY and CDR2 SVGAGI. CDR3 in amino acids: CASRDPGQGTGETQYF. In DNA, the CDR3 is TGTGCCAGCAGAGACCCGGGACAGGGGACGGGGGAGACCCAGTACTTC.

This clonotype was recorded at least ten times. The chain couples TRBV7-2 to TRBJ2-1; perhaps TRBD2 as D (6 bases). CDR3 size: 16 residues. The V gene lost 1 base and the J gene lost 6 bases, with 16 bases spanning the gap. Germline V CDR1 and CDR2: SGHTA, FQGNSA. DNA of the CDR3: TGTGCCAGCAGCTTAGAATGGAGGGAGTCTGTCAATGAGCAGTTCTTC. Its protein product is CASSLEWRESVNEQFF.

This clonotype was recorded only once. The chain recombines TRBV10-3 with TRBJ2-7; TRBD2 matches 10 bases. From germline, CDR1 is ENHRY and CDR2 SYGVKD. The trim removed 4 bases at V and 8 bases at J, leaving 5 bases unmatched. The CDR3 is made up of 13 amino acids. For the CDR3, the DNA is TGTGCCATCAGTGCCGGGACTAGCGACAAGCAGTACTTC. Its protein is CAISAGTSDKQYF.

A note on this clonotype: A much larger clonotype is one base distant, so this may be a read error. V and J are TRBV12-3 or TRBV12-4 and TRBJ2-4; no reliable D call. V was trimmed by 8 bases and J by 8 bases, leaving 10 bases between them. This CDR3 contains 11 residues. The CDR3 reads CASSRSDIQYF. The CDR3, as DNA: TGTGCCAGCTCACGATCGGACATTCAGTACTTC.

This clonotype appeared once. This chain uses TRBV4-2 with TRBJ2-1; TRBD1 matches at 8 bases. Germline CDR1 reads LGHNA; CDR2 reads YNFKEQ. The V gene end was trimmed by 0 bases and the J gene end by 10 bases; junction bases not matched to a gene: 2. CDR3 size: 13 residues. CDR3 sequence reads: CASSQDGDREQFF. The CDR3 bases are TGTGCCAGCAGCCAAGATGGGGACAGGGAGCAGTTCTTC.

With respect to this clonotype: At one boundary the junction diverges from the germline segment, which might be a read error. The J gene is TRBJ2-3, the V gene TRBV6-6; the D gene could be TRBD1 or TRBD2 (5 bases each). The CDR3 is 16 residues long. The germline V gene encodes CDR1 MNHNY and CDR2 SVGAGI (reference sequence). The CDR3 DNA sequence: TGTGCCAACAGTTACACTGGGGGTTCTAGCACAGATACGCAGTATTTT. Protein product: CANSYTGGSSTDTQYF.

The rearrangement links TRBV6-2 or TRBV6-3 to TRBJ1-2; D is ambiguous. The germline V gene has CDR1 MNHEY and CDR2 SVGEGT. This CDR3 has 16 amino acids. V lost 4 bases and J lost 4, with 19 bases in between. Written as DNA, the CDR3 is TGTGCCAGCAGTTTTACGAAACTATTACCCGTCTATGGCTACACCTTC. It yields the protein CASSFTKLLPVYGYTF.

This chain connects TRBV28 to TRBJ2-5, with 9 nucleotides matching TRBD1. The J call may be faulty, since TRBJ2-7 better matches the DNA end. Germline V gene data show CDR1 as MDHEN and CDR2 as SYDVKM. The CDR3 length is 15 residues. CDR3 DNA sequence: TGTGCCAGCAGACTCATCCGGGACAGGGTCTACGAGCAGTACTTC. This translates into CASRLIRDRVYEQYF.

This chain uses TRBV7-2 with TRBJ1-5; D perhaps matches TRBD1 (5 bases). The CDR3 length is 13 residues. CDR1 and CDR2 from the germline V gene are SGHTA and FQGNSA. The V and J ends lost 4 bases and 7 bases respectively, with 11 bases between them. CDR3 nucleotides: TGTGCCAGCAGCTATGCCCAGGGCCAGCCCCAGCATTTT. The encoded protein is CASSYAQGQPQHF. The full variable domain, in which reference TRBV7-2 and TRBJ1-5 provide the parts outside the CDR3, is GAGVSQSPSNKVTEKGKDVELRCDPISGHTALYWYRQSLGQGLEFLIYFQGNSAPDKSGLPSDRFSAERTGGSVSTLTIQRTQQEDSAVYLCASSYAQGQPQHFGDGTRLSIL.

This clonotype was detected only a few times. V is TRBV6-1 and J is TRBJ1-1; D gene unclear. Germline assignment: CDR1 MNHNS and CDR2 SASEGT. This CDR3 is 14 amino acids long. V lost 0 bases to trimming and J lost 4 bases, with 9 bases between them. The CDR3 is CASSEAGSLTEAFF. The CDR3 DNA reads as TGTGCCAGCAGTGAAGCGGGCAGCCTCACTGAAGCTTTCTTT.

V and J are TRBV4-2 and TRBJ2-3, with D possibly matching TRBD2 (5 bases). The CDR3 runs 15 residues. Germline V CDR1 and CDR2: LGHNA, YNFKEQ. Trimming shortened V by 0 bases and J by 2 bases, and 9 bases separated the two germline ends. The CDR3 DNA is TGTGCCAGCAGCCAAGAGGCCCGGGACACAGATACGCAGTATTTT. Its translation is CASSQEARDTDTQYF.

This clonotype was seen a handful of times. The J gene is TRBJ1-2, the V gene TRBV6-5, with D unresolved. V lost 6 bases and J 2 bases, leaving 19 bases between the germline ends. CDR1 is MNHEY, CDR2 SVGAGI, per germline. This CDR3 region has 16 residues. CDR3 sequence reads: CASSPIVGRANYGYTF. In DNA, the CDR3 is TGTGCCAGCAGCCCCATAGTTGGCAGAGCCAACTATGGCTACACCTTC.

This clonotype has only a few counts. CDR3 protein: CASSPTDPYEQYF. CDR3 sequence (DNA): TGCGCCAGCAGCCCGACTGACCCCTACGAGCAGTACTTC. This sequence joins TRBV5-1 and TRBJ2-7; D not certain. Germline loops: CDR1 SGHRS, CDR2 YFSETQ. The V and J ends lost 4 bases and 2 bases respectively, with 10 bases between them. The CDR3 is 13 residues long.

With respect to this clonotype: A read error may produce the germline difference seen at one junction end. The chain couples TRBV5-1 to TRBJ1-4; 11 nucleotides align to TRBD1. Germline loops: CDR1 SGHRS, CDR2 YFSETQ. The CDR3 sequence is 15 residues long. Here the CDR3 DNA reads TGCGCCAGCAGCCAGGACAGGGGGCGCCCTGAAAAACGGTTTTTT. Protein sequence: CASSQDRGRPEKRFF.

This chain joins TRBV25-1 and TRBJ1-1, with a possible D match to TRBD1 (5 bases). The CDR3 is 18 residues long. Germline assignment: CDR1 MGHDK and CDR2 SYGVNS. V was trimmed by 0 bases and J by 3 bases, leaving 20 bases between them. CDR3 residues: CASSEYFLPGGKDTEAFF. The CDR3 coding sequence is TGTGCCAGCAGTGAATATTTTCTTCCGGGGGGGAAGGACACTGAAGCTTTCTTT.

The chain recombines TRBV3-1 with TRBJ2-5; the match to TRBD2 covers 8 bases. The end of the DNA fits TRBJ2-7 better, so the J call may be wrong. The CDR3 has 16 amino acids. Germline V gene lookup returns CDR1 LGHDT and CDR2 YNNKEL (reference sequence). The CDR3 nucleotides read TGTGCCAGCAGTCCCGGGACGAGCGGGGGTCCGGACGAGCAGTACTTC. Its translation: CASSPGTSGGPDEQYF.

This clonotype appeared a few times. The chain links TRBV5-1 to TRBJ2-7; D possibly matches TRBD1 or TRBD2 (5 bases each). The V end was cut by 2 bases, the J end by 2 bases, with 11 bases between. This CDR3 spans 14 amino acids. CDR1 is SGHRS and CDR2 is YFSETQ in the germline V gene. CDR3 sequence reads: CASSFGTNTYEQYF. In nucleotides, the CDR3 is TGCGCCAGCAGCTTTGGGACCAACACCTACGAGCAGTACTTC.

The chain has TRBV10-3 and TRBJ2-7, with D possibly matching TRBD1 (5 bases). Germline assignment: CDR1 ENHRY and CDR2 SYGVKD. This CDR3 contains 14 residues. The V and J ends lost 6 bases and 0 bases respectively, with 12 bases between them. For the CDR3, the DNA is TGTGCCATCAGGAGCCTGACAGCCTCCTACGAGCAGTACTTC. Translated, it gives CAIRSLTASYEQYF.

Comment on this clonotype: A junction boundary mismatches the germline segment, possibly from a read error. The chain employs TRBV20-1 and TRBJ2-5, with D possibly called TRBD1 or TRBD2 (5 bases each). CDR1 is DFQATT and CDR2 is SNEGSKA in the germline V gene (reference sequence). The CDR3 is 16 amino acids. The CDR3: CGARGGWGSIQETQYF. The CDR3 DNA is TGCGGTGCTAGAGGTGGATGGGGGTCGATCCAAGAGACCCAGTACTTC.

This clonotype was seen at least ten times. The chain recombines TRBV11-2 with TRBJ1-2, with TRBD1 matching over 7 bases. The CDR3 length is 13 residues. The V segment lost 5 bases and the J segment 2 bases; nucleotides outside the gene matches: 2. CDR1 SGHAT and CDR2 FQNNGV come from the germline V gene. CDR3 nucleotides: TGTGCCAGCAGCCGGGACAGAAACTATGGCTACACCTTC. Its translation: CASSRDRNYGYTF. Full variable domain (rest looked up from reference TRBV11-2 and TRBJ1-2): EAGVAQSPRYKIIEKRQSVAFWCNPISGHATLYWYQQILGQGPKLLIQFQNNGVVDDSQLPKDRFSAERLKGVDSTLKIQPAKLEDSAVYLCASSRDRNYGYTFGSGTRLTVV.

The chain is built from TRBV10-3 and TRBJ1-2, with TRBD1 matching over 8 bases. V dropped 3 bases and J dropped 8; count of bases not matched to a gene: 5. Germline V lookup: CDR1 ENHRY, CDR2 SYGVKD. The CDR3 covers 13 residues. Here the CDR3 DNA reads TGTGCCATCAGTGAACAGGGGGTAGGAGGCTACACCTTC. Protein sequence: CAISEQGVGGYTF.

This clonotype was seen a handful of times. The chain carries TRBV4-3 and TRBJ2-7; either TRBD1 or TRBD2 may fit D (6 bases each). Looked up from germline, CDR1 is LGHNA and CDR2 is YSLEER. Trimming cost V 4 bases and J 4 bases, with 17 bases left between them. This CDR3 is 15 amino acids long. Here the CDR3 reads CASSPNGGGRYEQYF. The CDR3 nucleotides are TGCGCCAGCAGCCCCAATGGAGGGGGGCGTTACGAGCAGTACTTC.

The sample holds a few counts of this clonotype. The chain joins TRBV5-1 to TRBJ1-2, with 9 bases that match TRBD1. Germline V gives CDR1 SGHRS, CDR2 YFSETQ. The CDR3 contains 13 residues. J gave up 8 bases and V 4 bases, and 6 bases lay outside the gene matches. CDR3 region: CASSMLQGAGYTF. The CDR3 DNA reads as TGCGCCAGCAGCATGCTACAGGGGGCGGGCTACACCTTC.

In regard to this clonotype: At one end, the junction sequence differs from germline, possibly due to a read error. V is TRBV5-6 and J is TRBJ1-2, with D tentatively TRBD1 (5 bases). Germline CDR1 and CDR2: SGHDT and YYEEEE. The CDR3 spans 13 residues. The CDR3 bases are TGCGCCAGCAGCCGAAGGGGTTTTAGTGGCTACACCTTC. Protein sequence: CASSRRGFSGYTF.

This clonotype was seen a few times. The chain couples TRBV7-2 to TRBJ1-1, with TRBD1 identical over 8 bases. This CDR3 region has 19 residues. V trimming: 4 bases; J trimming: 1 base; junction bases outside the gene matches: 17. From germline, CDR1 is SGHTA and CDR2 FQGNSA. The CDR3 DNA follows: TGTGCCAGCAGCTCCCCACGTACCCGGGACAGGTCGACGAACACTGAAGCTTTCTTT. Translated: CASSSPRTRDRSTNTEAFF.

This clonotype has only a few counts. The CDR3 sequence is CASSEASVLGTKGETQYF. The CDR3 coding sequence is TGTGCCAGCAGTGAAGCTTCCGTTCTCGGGACTAAAGGAGAGACCCAGTACTTC. The chain uses TRBV2 and TRBJ2-5; 7 nucleotides align to TRBD2. This CDR3 is 18 amino acids long. Germline trimming cut 0 bases from V and 4 bases from J; bases unmatched to any gene: 14. CDR1 is SNHLY and CDR2 is FYNNEI in the germline V gene. The whole variable domain, remainder taken from reference TRBV2 and TRBJ2-5, is EPEVTQTPSHQVTQMGQEVILRCVPISNHLYFYWYRQILGQKVEFLVSFYNNEISEKSEIFDDQFSVERPDGSNFTLKIRSTKLEDSAMYFCASSEASVLGTKGETQYFGPGTRLLVL.

Regarding this clonotype: A junction end diverges from the germline sequence, so it may reflect a read error. This chain links TRBV6-2 or TRBV6-3 with TRBJ2-3; possible D gene TRBD1, 5 bases. The germline CDR1 and CDR2 sequences are MNHEY and SVGEGT. This CDR3 comprises 12 residues. The CDR3 region is CASSHRSDTLYF. The CDR3, as DNA: TGTGCCAGCAGCCACAGGTCAGATACGCTGTATTTT.